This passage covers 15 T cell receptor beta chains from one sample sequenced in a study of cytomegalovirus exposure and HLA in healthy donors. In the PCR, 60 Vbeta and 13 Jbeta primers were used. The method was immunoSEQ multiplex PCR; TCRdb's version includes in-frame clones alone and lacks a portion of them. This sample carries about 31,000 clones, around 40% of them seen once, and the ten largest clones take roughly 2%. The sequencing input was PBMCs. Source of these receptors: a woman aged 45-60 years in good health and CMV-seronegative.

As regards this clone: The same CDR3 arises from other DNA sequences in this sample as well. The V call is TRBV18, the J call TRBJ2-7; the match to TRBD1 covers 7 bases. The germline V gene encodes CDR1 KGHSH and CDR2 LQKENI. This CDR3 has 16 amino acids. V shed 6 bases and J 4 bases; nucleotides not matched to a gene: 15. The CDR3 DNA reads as TGTGCCAGCTCCCCCGCCGTAGACAGGGCAGGGTACGAGCAGTACTTC. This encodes CASSPAVDRAGYEQYF.

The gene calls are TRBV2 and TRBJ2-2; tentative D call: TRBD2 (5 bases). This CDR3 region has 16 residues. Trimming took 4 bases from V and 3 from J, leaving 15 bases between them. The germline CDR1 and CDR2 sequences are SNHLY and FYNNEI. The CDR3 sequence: CASSVIPPADTGELFF. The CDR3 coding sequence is TGTGCCAGCAGTGTAATCCCCCCAGCGGACACCGGGGAGCTGTTTTTT.

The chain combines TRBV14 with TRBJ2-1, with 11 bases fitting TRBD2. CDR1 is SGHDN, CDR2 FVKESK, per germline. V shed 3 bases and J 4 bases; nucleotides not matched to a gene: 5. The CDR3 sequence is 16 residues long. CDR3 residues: CASSHRLAGMYNEQFF. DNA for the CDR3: TGTGCCAGCAGCCATCGACTAGCGGGGATGTACAATGAGCAGTTCTTC.

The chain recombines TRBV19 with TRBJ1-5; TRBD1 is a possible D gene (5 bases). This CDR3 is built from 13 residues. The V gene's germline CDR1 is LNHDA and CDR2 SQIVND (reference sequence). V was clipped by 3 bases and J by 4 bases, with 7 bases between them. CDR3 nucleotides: TGTGCCAGTAGTATCCCAGGGAATCAGCCCCAGCATTTT. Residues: CASSIPGNQPQHF.

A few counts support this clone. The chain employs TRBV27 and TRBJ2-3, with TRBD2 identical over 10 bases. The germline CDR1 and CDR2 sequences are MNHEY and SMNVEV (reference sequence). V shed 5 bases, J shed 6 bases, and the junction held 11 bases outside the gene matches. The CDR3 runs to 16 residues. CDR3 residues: CASSTGASGSRDTQYF. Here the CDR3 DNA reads TGTGCCAGCAGTACCGGGGCTAGCGGGAGTAGGGATACGCAGTATTTT.

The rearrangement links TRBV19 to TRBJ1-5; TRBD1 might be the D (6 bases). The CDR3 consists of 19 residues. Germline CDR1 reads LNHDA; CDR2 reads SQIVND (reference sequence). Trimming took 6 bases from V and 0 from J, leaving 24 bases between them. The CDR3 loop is CASSISQGTIRYSNQPQHF. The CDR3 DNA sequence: TGTGCCAGTAGCATCTCCCAGGGGACAATCCGATATAGCAATCAGCCCCAGCATTTT.

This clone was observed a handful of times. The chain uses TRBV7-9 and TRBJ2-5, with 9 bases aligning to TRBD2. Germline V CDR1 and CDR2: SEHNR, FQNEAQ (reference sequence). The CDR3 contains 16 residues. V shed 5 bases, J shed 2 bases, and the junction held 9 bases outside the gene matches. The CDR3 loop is CASSPRLAAPQETQYF. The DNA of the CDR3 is TGTGCCAGCAGCCCCCGACTAGCGGCGCCACAAGAGACCCAGTACTTC.

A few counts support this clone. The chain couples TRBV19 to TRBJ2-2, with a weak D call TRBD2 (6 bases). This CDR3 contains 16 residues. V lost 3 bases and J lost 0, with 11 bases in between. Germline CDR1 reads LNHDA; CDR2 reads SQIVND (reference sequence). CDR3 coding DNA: TGTGCCAGTAGTATGGGAGGAGTCGCGAACACCGGGGAGCTGTTTTTT. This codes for CASSMGGVANTGELFF. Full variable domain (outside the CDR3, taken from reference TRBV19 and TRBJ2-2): DGGITQSPKYLFRKEGQNVTLSCEQNLNHDAMYWYRQDPGQGLRLIYYSQIVNDFQKGDIAEGYSVSREKKESFPLTVTSAQKNPTAFYLCASSMGGVANTGELFFGEGSRLTVL.

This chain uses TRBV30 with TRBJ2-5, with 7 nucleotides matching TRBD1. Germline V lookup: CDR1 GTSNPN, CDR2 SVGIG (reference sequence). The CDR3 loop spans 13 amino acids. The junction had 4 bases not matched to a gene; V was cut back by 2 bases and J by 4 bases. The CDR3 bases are TGTGCCTGGAGTCAACAGGGGACAGAGACCCAGTACTTC. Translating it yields CAWSQQGTETQYF.

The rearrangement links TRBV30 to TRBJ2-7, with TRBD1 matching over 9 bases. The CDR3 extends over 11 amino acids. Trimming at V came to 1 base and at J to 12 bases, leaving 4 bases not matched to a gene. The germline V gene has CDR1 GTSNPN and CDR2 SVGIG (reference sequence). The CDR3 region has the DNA TGTGCCTGGAGTGATTGGGACAGGGTGTACTTC. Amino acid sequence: CAWSDWDRVYF.

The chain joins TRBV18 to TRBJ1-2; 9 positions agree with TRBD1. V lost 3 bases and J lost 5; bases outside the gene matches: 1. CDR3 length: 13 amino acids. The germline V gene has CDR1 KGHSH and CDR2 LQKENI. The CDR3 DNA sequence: TGTGCCAGCTCACCGGGGACAGGGTATGGCTACACCTTC. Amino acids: CASSPGTGYGYTF.

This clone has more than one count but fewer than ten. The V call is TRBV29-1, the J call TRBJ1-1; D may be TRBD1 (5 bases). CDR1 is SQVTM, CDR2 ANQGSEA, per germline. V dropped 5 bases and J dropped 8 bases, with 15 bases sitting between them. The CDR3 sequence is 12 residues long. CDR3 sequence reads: CSVTKGPQEAFF. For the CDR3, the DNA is TGCAGCGTTACTAAGGGGCCTCAGGAAGCTTTCTTT.

CDR3 region: CATSRDRRTRGNEQFF. CDR3 sequence (DNA): TGTGCCACCAGCAGAGATCGTCGGACTAGAGGCAATGAGCAGTTCTTC. The rearrangement joins TRBV15 to TRBJ2-1; 7 bases map to TRBD2. CDR1 is LNHNV and CDR2 is YYDKDF in the germline V gene (reference sequence). This CDR3 comprises 16 residues. V lost 0 bases, J lost 6 bases, and 8 bases stayed unmatched.

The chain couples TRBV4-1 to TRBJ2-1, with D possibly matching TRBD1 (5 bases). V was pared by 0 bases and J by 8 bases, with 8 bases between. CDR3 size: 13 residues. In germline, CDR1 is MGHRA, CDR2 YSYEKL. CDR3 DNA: TGCGCCAGCAGCCAAGATCCCAGGGATGAGCAGTTCTTC. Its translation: CASSQDPRDEQFF.

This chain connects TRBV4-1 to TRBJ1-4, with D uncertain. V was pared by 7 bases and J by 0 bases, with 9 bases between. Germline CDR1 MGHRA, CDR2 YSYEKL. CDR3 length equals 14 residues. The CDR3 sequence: CASTNFATNEKLFF. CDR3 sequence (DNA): TGCGCCAGCACCAATTTTGCAACTAATGAAAAACTGTTTTTT.